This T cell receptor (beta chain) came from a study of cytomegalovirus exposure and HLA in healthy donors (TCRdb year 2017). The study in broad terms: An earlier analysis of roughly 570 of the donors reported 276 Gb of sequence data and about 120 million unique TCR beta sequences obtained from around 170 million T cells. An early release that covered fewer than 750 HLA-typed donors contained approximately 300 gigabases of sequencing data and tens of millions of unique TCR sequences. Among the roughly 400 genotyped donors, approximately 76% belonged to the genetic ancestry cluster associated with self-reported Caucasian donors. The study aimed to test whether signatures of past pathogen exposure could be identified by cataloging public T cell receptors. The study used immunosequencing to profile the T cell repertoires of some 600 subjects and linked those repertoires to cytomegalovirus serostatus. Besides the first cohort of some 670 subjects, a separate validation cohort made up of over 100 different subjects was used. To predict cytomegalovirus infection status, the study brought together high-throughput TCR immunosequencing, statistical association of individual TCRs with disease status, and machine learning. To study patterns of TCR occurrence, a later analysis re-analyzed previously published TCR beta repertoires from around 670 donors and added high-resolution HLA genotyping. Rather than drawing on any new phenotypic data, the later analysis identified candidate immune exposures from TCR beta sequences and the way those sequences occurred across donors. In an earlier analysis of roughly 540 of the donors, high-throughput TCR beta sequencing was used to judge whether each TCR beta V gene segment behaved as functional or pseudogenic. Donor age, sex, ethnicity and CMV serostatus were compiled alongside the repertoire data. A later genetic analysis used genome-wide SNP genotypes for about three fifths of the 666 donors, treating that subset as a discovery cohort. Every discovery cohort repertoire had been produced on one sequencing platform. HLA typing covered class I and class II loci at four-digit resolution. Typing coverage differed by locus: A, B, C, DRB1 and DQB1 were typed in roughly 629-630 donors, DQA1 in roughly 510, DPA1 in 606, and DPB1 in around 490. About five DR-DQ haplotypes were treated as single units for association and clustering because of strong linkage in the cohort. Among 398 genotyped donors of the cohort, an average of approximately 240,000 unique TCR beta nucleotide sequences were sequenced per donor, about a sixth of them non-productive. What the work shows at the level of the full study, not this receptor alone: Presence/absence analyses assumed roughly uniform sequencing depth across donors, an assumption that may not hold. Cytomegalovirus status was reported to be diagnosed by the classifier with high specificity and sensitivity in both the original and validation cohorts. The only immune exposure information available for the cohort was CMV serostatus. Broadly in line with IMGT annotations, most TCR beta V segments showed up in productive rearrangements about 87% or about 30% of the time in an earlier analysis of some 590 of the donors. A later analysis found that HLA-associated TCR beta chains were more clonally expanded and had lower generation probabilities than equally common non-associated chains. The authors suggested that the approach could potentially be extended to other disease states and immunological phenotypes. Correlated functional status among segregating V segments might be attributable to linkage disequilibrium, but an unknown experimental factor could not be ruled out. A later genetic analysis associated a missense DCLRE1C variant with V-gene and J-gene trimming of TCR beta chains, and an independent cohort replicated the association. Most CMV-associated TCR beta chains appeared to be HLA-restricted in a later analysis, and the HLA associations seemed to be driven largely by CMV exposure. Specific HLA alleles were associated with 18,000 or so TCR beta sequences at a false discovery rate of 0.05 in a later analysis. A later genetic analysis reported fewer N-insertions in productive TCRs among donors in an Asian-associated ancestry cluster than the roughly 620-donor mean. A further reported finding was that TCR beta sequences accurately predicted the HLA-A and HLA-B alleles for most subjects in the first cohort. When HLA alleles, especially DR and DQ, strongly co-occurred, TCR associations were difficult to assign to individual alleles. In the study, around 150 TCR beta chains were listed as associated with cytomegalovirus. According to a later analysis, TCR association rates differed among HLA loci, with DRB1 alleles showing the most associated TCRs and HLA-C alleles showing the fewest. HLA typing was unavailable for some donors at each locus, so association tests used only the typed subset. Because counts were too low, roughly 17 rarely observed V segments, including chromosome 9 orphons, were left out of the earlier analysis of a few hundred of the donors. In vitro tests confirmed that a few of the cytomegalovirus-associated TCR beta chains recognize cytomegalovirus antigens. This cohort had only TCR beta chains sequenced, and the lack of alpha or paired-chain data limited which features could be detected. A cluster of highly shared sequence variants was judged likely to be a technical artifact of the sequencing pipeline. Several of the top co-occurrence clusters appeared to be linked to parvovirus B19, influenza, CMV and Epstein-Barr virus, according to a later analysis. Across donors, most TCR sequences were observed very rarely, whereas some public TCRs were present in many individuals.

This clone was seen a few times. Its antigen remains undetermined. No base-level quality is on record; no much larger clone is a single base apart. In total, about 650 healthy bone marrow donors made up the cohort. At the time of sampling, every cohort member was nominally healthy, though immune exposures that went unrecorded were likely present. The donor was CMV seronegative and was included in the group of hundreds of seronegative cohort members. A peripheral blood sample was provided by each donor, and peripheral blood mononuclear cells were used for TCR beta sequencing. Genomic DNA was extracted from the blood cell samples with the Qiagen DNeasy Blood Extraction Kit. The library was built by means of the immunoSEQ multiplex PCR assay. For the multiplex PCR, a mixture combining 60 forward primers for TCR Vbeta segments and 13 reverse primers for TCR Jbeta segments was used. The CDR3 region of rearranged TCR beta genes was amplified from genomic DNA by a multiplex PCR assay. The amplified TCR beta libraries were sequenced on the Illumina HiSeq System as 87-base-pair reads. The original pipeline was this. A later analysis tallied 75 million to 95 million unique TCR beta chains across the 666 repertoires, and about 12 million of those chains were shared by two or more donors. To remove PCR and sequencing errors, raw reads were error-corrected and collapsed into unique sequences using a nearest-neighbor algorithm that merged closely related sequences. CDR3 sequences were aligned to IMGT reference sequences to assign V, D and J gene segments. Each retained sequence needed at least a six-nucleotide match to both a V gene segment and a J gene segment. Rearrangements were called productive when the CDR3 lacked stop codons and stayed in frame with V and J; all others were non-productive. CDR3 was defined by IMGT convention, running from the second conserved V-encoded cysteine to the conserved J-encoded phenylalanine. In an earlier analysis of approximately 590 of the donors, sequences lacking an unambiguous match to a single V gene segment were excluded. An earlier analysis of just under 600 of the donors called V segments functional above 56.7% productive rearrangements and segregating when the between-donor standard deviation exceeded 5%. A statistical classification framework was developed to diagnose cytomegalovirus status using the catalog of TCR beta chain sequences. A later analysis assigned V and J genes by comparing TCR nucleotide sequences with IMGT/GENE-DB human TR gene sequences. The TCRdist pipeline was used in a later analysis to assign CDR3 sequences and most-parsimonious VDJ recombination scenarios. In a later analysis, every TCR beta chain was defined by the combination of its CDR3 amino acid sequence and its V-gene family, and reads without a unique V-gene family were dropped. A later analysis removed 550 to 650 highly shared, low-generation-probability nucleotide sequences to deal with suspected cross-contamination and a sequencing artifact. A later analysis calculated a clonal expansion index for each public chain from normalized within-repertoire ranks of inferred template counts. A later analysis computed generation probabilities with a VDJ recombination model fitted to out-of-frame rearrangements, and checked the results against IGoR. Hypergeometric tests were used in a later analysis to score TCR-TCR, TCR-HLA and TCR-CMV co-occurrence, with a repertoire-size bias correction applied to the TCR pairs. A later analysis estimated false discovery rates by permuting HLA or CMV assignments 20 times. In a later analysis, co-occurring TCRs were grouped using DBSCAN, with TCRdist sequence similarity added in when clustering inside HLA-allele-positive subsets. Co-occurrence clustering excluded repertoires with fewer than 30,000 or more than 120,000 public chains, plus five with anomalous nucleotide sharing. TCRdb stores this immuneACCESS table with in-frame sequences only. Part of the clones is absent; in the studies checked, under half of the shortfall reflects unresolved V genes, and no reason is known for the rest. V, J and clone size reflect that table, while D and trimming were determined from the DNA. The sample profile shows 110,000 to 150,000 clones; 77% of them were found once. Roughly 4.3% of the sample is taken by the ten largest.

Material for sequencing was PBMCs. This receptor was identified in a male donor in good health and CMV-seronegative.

The encoded CDR3 is CAINKGTSGGDTQYF. The DNA is TGTGCCATCAATAAGGGGACATCGGGGGGAGATACGCAGTATTTT. The V and J genes are TRBV6-6 and TRBJ2-3; the D gene is perhaps TRBD2, from 7 matching bases. CDR1 and CDR2 were assigned from the germline V gene (reference sequence) as MNHNY and SVGAGI. Cut back by 10 bases and 5 bases, the V and J ends lie 22 bases apart. Spanning cysteine to phenylalanine, the CDR3 consists of 15 amino acids. The DNA shown is the 45-base CDR3, in frame from base 1.